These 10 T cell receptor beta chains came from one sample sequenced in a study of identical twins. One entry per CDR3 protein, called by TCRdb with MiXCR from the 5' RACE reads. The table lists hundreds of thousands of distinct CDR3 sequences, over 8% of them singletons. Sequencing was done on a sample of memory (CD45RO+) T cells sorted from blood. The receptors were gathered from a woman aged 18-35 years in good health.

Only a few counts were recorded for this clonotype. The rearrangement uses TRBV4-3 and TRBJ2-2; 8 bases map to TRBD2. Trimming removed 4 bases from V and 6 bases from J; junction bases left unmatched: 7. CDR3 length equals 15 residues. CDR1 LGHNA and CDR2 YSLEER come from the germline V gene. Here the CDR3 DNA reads TGCGCCAGCAGCCCTGGGACTAGAAGGGCCGGGGAGCTGTTTTTT. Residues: CASSPGTRRAGELFF.

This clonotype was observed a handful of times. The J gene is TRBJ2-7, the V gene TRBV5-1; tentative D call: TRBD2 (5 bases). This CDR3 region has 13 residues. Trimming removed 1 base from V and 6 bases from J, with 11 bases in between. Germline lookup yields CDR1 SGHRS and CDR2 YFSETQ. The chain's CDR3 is CASSLRAAGEQYF. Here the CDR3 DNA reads TGCGCCAGCAGCTTGAGGGCGGCGGGCGAGCAGTACTTC.

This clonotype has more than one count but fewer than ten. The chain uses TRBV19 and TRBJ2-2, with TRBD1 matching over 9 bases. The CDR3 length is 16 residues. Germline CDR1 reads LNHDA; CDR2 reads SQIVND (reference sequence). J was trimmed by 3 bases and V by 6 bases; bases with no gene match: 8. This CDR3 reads CASRSGTGSYTGELFF. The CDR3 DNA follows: TGTGCCAGTAGGTCCGGGACAGGGTCGTACACCGGGGAGCTGTTTTTT.

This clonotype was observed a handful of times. The CDR3 reads CASSPGGGAGYGYTF. The CDR3 region has the DNA TGTGCCAGCAGCCCAGGGGGGGGCGCTGGCTATGGCTACACCTTC. This rearrangement joins TRBV7-3 to TRBJ1-2; 7 bases align to TRBD1. The trim removed 5 bases at V and 4 bases at J, leaving 10 bases unmatched. CDR3 length: 15 residues. Germline loops: CDR1 SGHTA, CDR2 FQGTGA.

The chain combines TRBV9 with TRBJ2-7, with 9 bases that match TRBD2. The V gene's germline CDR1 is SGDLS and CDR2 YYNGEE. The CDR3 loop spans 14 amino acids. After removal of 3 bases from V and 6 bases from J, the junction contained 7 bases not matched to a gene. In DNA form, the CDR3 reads TGTGCCAGCAGCGCCACGGGACTAGCCCGCGAGCAGTACTTC. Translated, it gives CASSATGLAREQYF. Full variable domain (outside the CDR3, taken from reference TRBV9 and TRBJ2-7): DSGVTQTPKHLITATGQRVTLRCSPRSGDLSVYWYQQSLDQGLQFLIQYYNGEERAKGNILERFSAQQFPDLHSELNLSSLELGDSALYFCASSATGLAREQYFGPGTRLTVT.

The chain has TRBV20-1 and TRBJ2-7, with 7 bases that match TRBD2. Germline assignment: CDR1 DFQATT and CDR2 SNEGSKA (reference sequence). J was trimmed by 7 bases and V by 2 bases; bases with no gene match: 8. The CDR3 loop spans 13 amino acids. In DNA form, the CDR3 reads TGCAGTGCTAGAACCGGGGGGTTGGGGGAGCAGTACTTC. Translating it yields CSARTGGLGEQYF.

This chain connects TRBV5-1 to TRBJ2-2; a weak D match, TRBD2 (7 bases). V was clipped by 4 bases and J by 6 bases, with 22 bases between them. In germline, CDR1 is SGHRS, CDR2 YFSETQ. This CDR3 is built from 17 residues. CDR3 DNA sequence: TGCGCCAGCAGCCTTCGAGGGGGGGTGACAAGTTCCGGGGAGCTGTTTTTT. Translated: CASSLRGGVTSSGELFF. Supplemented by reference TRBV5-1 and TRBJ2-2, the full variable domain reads KAGVTQTPRYLIKTRGQQVTLSCSPISGHRSVSWYQQTPGQGLQFLFEYFSETQRNKGNFPGRFSGRQFSNSRSEMNVSTLELGDSALYLCASSLRGGVTSSGELFFGEGSRLTVL.

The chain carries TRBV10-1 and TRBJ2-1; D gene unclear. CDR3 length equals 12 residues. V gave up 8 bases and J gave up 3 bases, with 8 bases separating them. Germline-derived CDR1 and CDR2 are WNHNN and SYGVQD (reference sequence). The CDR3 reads CASLMDYNEQFF. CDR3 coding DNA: TGCGCCAGCCTCATGGACTACAATGAGCAGTTCTTC.

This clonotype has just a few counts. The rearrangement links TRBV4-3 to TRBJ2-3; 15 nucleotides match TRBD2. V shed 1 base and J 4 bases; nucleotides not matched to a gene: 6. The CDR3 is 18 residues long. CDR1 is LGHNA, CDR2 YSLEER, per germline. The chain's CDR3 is CASSQAGTSGRRADTQYF. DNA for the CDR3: TGCGCCAGCAGCCAAGCCGGGACTAGCGGGAGGCGGGCAGATACGCAGTATTTT.

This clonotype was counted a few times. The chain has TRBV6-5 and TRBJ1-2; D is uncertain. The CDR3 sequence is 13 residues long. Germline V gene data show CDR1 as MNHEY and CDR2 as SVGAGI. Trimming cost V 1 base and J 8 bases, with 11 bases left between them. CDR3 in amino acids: CASSYLGSGGYTF. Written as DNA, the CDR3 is TGTGCCAGCAGTTACTTGGGAAGTGGGGGCTACACCTTC.